What follows describes a single T cell receptor (beta chain). Healthy Caucasians from Russia aged roughly 6 to 95 served as donors. This CDR3 has 16 residues. Germline V CDR1 and CDR2: SGHKS, YYEKEE (reference sequence). The trim removed 3 bases at V and 4 bases at J, leaving 2 bases unmatched. The data derive from a study of blood T cells in healthy people across ages. Alongside a J-beta primer mix, a sample-barcoded 5' primer served in a second PCR lasting about 7 to 11 cycles. From the 5' RACE reads, TCRdb called clonotypes with MiXCR, one entry per CDR3 protein. The repertoire consists of 700,000 to 1,000,000 distinct CDR3 sequences, with around 42% occurring once and the leading ten covering roughly 19%.

This receptor was obtained from a man aged 55 to 70 in good health. The chain couples TRBV5-5 to TRBJ1-6; 12 bases line up with TRBD1. The sample was blood. CDR3 sequence reads: CASSSGQGAYNSPLHF. As DNA, the CDR3 is TGTGCCAGCAGCTCGGGACAGGGGGCATATAATTCACCCCTCCACTTT.